This TCR beta chain emerged from a study of T cells in Graves' hyperthyroidism and ophthalmopathy. Germline CDR1 is LNHDA and CDR2 is SQIVND (reference sequence). The CDR3 totals 18 residues. V was clipped by 4 bases and J by 0 bases; unmatched bases: 6. From RNA transcripts, TCR beta CDR3 regions were amplified. HTBI primers were the set used in a first-round RT-PCR of the TCR CDR3. A single record per CDR3 protein comes from TCRdb applying MiXCR to the multiplex PCR reads. The data hold approximately 610,000 distinct CDR3 sequences, with about a sixth observed a single time. The sequence came from a woman under 30 with Graves' hyperthyroidism. The material sequenced was blood. The chain employs TRBV19 and TRBJ2-1; 13 bases fit TRBD2. The CDR3 loop reads CASSKGLAGVSSYNEQFF. The CDR3 nucleotides are TGTGCCAGTAGTAAAGGACTAGCGGGAGTCAGCTCCTACAATGAGCAGTTCTTC.